The next 15 T cell receptor beta chains were all read from a single sample in a study of T cells in Graves' hyperthyroidism and ophthalmopathy. The source material, RNA transcripts, was used to amplify TCR beta CDR3 regions. During a first-round RT-PCR of the TCR CDR3, the HTBI primer set was used. From the multiplex PCR reads, TCRdb called clonotypes with MiXCR, one entry per CDR3 protein. The table shows under 450,000 distinct CDR3 sequences, with 17% occurring only once. The sequencing sample was made of blood. These TCRs come from a woman aged 25 to 39 with Graves' hyperthyroidism that later progressed to Graves' ophthalmopathy.

The rearrangement links TRBV12-3 or TRBV12-4 to TRBJ1-2, with TRBD1 matching over 10 bases. This CDR3 is built from 15 residues. After removal of 6 bases from V and 3 bases from J, the junction contained 7 bases not matched to a gene. In DNA form, the CDR3 reads TGTGCCAGCAGCCCGACAGGGGGCGCAGACTATGGCTACACCTTC. Protein sequence: CASSPTGGADYGYTF.

The rearrangement links TRBV2 to TRBJ2-5; 8 bases map to TRBD1. J was trimmed by 2 bases and V by 8 bases; bases with no gene match: 10. Germline values: CDR1 SNHLY, CDR2 FYNNEI. CDR3 length equals 15 residues. The CDR3 region is CASGGTGRYQETQYF. The CDR3 DNA reads TGTGCCAGCGGGGGGACAGGAAGGTATCAAGAGACCCAGTACTTC.

In regard to this clonotype: This may arise from a read error, as a much more abundant clone is one base away. This chain links TRBV28 with TRBJ2-1, with 7 bases lining up with TRBD2. From germline, CDR1 is MDHEN and CDR2 SYDVKM. The CDR3 consists of 16 residues. CDR3 in amino acids: CASSSPGAGIDNKQFF. DNA for the CDR3: TGTGCCAGCAGTTCCCCGGGAGCGGGAATTGACAATAAGCAGTTCTTC.

This clonotype showed up many times. V usage is TRBV11-2 and J usage is TRBJ2-1; a weak D match, TRBD1 (5 bases). Germline V gene sequence: CDR1 SGHAT, CDR2 FQNNGV. V lost 7 bases to trimming and J lost 5 bases, with 15 bases between them. The CDR3 consists of 14 residues. Written as DNA, the CDR3 is TGTGCCAGCACCCAGCACAGGTACAACAATGAGCAGTTCTTC. Residues: CASTQHRYNNEQFF.

This clonotype came up a few times. V is TRBV19 and J is TRBJ2-1, with D unresolved. Germline assignment: CDR1 LNHDA and CDR2 SQIVND (reference sequence). The CDR3 covers 15 residues. Trimming shortened V by 4 bases and J by 3 bases, and 13 bases separated the two germline ends. CDR3 in amino acids: CASSTSLANYNEQFF. The CDR3 DNA is TGTGCCAGTAGTACCTCTTTGGCAAACTACAATGAGCAGTTCTTC.

The sample holds many counts of this clonotype. The chain couples TRBV28 to TRBJ2-7; tentatively, D is TRBD1 (6 bases). The CDR3 consists of 14 residues. V gave up 7 bases and J gave up 1 base, with 14 bases separating them. Germline V gives CDR1 MDHEN, CDR2 SYDVKM. The CDR3: CASNDQGRSYEQYF. The CDR3 DNA reads as TGTGCCAGCAATGACCAGGGGAGATCCTACGAGCAGTACTTC.

This clonotype was counted many times. The CDR3 region is CASSIPGPYLGGNEQFF. The DNA of the CDR3 is TGTGCCAGTAGTATACCGGGACCCTACCTTGGAGGGAATGAGCAGTTCTTC. The chain links TRBV19 to TRBJ2-1; perhaps TRBD2 as D (6 bases). Trimming cost V 2 bases and J 7 bases, with 21 bases left between them. In germline, CDR1 is LNHDA, CDR2 SQIVND (reference sequence). This CDR3 has 17 residues.

Regarding this clonotype: At one of its ends the junction is not consistent with the germline gene, which may arise from a read error. The chain links TRBV6-1 to TRBJ2-6; possible D gene TRBD2, 6 bases. Germline V gene lookup returns CDR1 MNHNS and CDR2 SASEGT. CDR3 size: 18 residues. The CDR3 spells CASSETFGSSSGANALTF. CDR3 DNA sequence: TGTGCCAGCAGTGAAACTTTCGGGAGTTCCTCTGGGGCCAACGCCCTGACTTTC.

This clonotype has a count of ten or more. The chain recombines TRBV12-3 or TRBV12-4 with TRBJ1-1, with a tentative D call TRBD1 (6 bases). CDR3 length: 14 amino acids. Trimming cost V 3 bases and J 5 bases, with 13 bases left between them. Written as DNA, the CDR3 is TGTGCCAGCAGTTTGCGGGGGCCGAAAACTGAAGCTTTCTTT. As protein: CASSLRGPKTEAFF.

The gene calls are TRBV12-3 or TRBV12-4 and TRBJ2-3, with 12 bases lining up with TRBD2. The CDR3 runs 17 residues. V shed 3 bases, J shed 4 bases, and the junction held 8 bases outside the gene matches. The CDR3 here is CASSFGLAGGRADTQYF. The CDR3 region has the DNA TGTGCCAGCAGTTTTGGTCTAGCGGGGGGGCGGGCAGATACGCAGTATTTT.

The table lists this clonotype with a few counts. The V gene is TRBV20-1, the J gene TRBJ2-3; 9 bases line up with TRBD2. The CDR3 length is 15 residues. V lost 6 bases to trimming and J lost 4 bases; unmatched junction nucleotides: 11. The germline V gene encodes CDR1 DFQATT and CDR2 SNEGSKA (reference sequence). CDR3 amino acids: CSATGSSGISDTQYF. The CDR3 nucleotides are TGCAGTGCCACCGGGTCTAGCGGGATATCAGATACGCAGTATTTT.

This clonotype was observed many times. The rearrangement uses TRBV6-1 and TRBJ2-7; possibly TRBD2 for D (6 bases). Germline CDR1 and CDR2: MNHNS and SASEGT. The V gene lost 1 base and the J gene lost 2 bases, with 27 bases spanning the gap. The CDR3 has 20 amino acids. CDR3 protein: CASSEVGSHHRLAPTYEQYF. The DNA for the CDR3 is TGTGCCAGCAGTGAAGTCGGGAGCCATCACAGGTTGGCCCCGACCTACGAGCAGTACTTC.

The genes are TRBV7-9 and TRBJ2-1; 7 bases line up with TRBD2. The CDR3 covers 15 residues. V trimming: 1 base; J trimming: 9 bases; junction bases outside the gene matches: 9. Germline CDR1 SEHNR, CDR2 FQNEAQ (reference sequence). The CDR3: CASSLVSGTKSEQFF. DNA for the CDR3: TGTGCCAGCAGCTTAGTTTCCGGGACTAAGAGTGAGCAGTTCTTC. The whole variable domain, filled in from reference TRBV7-9 and TRBJ2-1, reads DTGVSQNPRHKITKRGQNVTFRCDPISEHNRLYWYRQTLGQGPEFLTYFQNEAQLEKSRLLSDRFSAERPKGSFSTLEIQRTEQGDSAMYLCASSLVSGTKSEQFFGPGTRLTVL.

This clonotype was detected many times. The chain combines TRBV30 with TRBJ1-2; perhaps TRBD1 as D (6 bases). In germline, CDR1 is GTSNPN, CDR2 SVGIG (reference sequence). The CDR3 is 15 residues long. Trimming removed 3 bases at V and 3 bases at J, with 17 bases between. CDR3 nucleotide sequence: TGTGCCTGGAGGTCACAGGGATTAACCTACTATGGCTACACCTTC. This encodes CAWRSQGLTYYGYTF.

This clonotype was seen only a few times. The gene calls are TRBV20-1 and TRBJ2-2, with D possibly being TRBD1 (6 bases). CDR3 length equals 15 residues. Between the trimmed V and J ends, which lost 0 bases and 2 bases, there was a span of 10 bases. Germline V gives CDR1 DFQATT, CDR2 SNEGSKA (reference sequence). The CDR3 loop reads CSARDVQGNTGELFF. CDR3 bases: TGCAGTGCTAGAGATGTACAGGGAAACACCGGGGAGCTGTTTTTT.